This T cell receptor beta chain was recovered during a study of breast tumors, draining lymph nodes, adjacent tissues. MiXCR was run by TCRdb on the multiplex PCR reads, yielding one entry per CDR3 protein. This sample yields approximately 150,000 distinct CDR3 sequences, of which about 30% are seen a single time; 2.3% belongs to the top ten. Axillary draining lymph nodes of breast cancer patients supplied the node samples. This CDR3 contains 13 residues. The germline CDR1 and CDR2 sequences are DFQATT and SNEGSKA (reference sequence). After removal of 1 base from V and 5 bases from J, the junction contained 1 base not matched to a gene. Points on this clonotype: The antigen is undetermined.

Study-level points and caveats: Most tumor T cells seemingly derive from lymph node, then expand in tumor. Tumor T cell lymph node origin was a supported hypothesis, not proven. Tumor TCR diversity was below lymph nodes but above nontumor tissue.

The sample taken for sequencing was axillary lymph node tissue. The J gene is TRBJ2-1, the V gene TRBV20-1, with 8 bases identical to TRBD2. The clonotype was recovered from a female donor with breast cancer. Some clones in this sample may be carry-over from other donors' samples. The CDR3 here is CSARGGLDNEQFF. The DNA of the CDR3 is TGCAGTGCTAGAGGGGGACTAGACAATGAGCAGTTCTTC.